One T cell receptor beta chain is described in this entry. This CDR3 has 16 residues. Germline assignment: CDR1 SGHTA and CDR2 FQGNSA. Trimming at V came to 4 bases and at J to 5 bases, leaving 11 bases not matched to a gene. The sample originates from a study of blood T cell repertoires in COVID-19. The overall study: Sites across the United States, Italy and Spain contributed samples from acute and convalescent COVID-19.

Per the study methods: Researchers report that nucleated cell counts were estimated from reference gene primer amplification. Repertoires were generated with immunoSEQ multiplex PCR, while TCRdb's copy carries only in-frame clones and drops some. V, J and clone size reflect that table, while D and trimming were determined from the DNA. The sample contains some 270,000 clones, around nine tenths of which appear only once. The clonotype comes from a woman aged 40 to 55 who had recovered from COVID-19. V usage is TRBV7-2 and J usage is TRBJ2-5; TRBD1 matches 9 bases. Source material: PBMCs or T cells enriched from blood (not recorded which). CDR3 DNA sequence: TGTGCCAGCAGCTGGGGGGACAGGGCCCGCCGCGAGACCCAGTACTTC. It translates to CASSWGDRARRETQYF.